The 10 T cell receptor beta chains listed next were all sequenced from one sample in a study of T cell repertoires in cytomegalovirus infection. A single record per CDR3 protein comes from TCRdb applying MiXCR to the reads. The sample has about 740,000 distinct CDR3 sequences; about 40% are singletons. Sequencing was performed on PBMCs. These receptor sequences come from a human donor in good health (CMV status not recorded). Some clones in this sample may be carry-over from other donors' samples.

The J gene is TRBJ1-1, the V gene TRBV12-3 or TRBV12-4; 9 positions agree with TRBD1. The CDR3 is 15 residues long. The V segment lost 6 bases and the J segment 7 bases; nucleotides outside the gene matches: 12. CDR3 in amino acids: CASRLTGGIRNEAFF. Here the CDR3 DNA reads TGTGCCAGCAGGCTGACAGGGGGGATCCGGAATGAAGCTTTCTTT.

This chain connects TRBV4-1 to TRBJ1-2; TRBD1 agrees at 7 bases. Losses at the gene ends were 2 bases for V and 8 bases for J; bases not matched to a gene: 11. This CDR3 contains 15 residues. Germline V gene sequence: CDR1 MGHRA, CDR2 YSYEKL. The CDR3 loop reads CASSQFWTGSGGYTF. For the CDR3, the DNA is TGCGCCAGCAGCCAATTCTGGACAGGTAGTGGCGGCTACACCTTC.

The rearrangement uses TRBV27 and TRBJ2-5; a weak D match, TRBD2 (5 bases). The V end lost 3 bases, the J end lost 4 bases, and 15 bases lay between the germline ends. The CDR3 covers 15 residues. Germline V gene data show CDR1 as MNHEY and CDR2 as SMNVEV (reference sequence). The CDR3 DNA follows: TGTGCCAGCAGTTTGCTAAACGGGATGGTAGAGACCCAGTACTTC. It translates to CASSLLNGMVETQYF.

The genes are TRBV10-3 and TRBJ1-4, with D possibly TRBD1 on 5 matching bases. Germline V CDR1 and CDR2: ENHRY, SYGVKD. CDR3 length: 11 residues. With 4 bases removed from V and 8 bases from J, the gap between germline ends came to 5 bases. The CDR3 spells CAISGGEKLFF. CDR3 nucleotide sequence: TGTGCCATCAGTGGGGGCGAAAAACTGTTTTTT.

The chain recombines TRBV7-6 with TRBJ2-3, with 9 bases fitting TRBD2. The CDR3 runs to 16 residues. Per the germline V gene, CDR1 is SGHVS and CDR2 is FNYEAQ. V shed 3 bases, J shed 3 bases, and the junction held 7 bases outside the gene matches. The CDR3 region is CASSFIAGERTDTQYF. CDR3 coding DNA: TGTGCCAGCAGCTTCATAGCGGGGGAGAGGACAGATACGCAGTATTTT.

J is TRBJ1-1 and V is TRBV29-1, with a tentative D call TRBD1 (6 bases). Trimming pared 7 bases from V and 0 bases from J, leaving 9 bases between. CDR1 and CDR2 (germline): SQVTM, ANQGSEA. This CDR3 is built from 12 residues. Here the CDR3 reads CSGRGLNTEAFF. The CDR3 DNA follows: TGCAGCGGCAGGGGTTTGAACACTGAAGCTTTCTTT.

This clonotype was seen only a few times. The CDR3 region is CASSPRLAGFTGELFF. In DNA, the CDR3 is TGTGCCAGCAGCCCGAGACTAGCGGGGTTCACCGGGGAGCTGTTTTTT. The V call is TRBV7-2, the J call TRBJ2-2; 11 bases align to TRBD2. CDR3 size: 16 residues. J lost 4 bases, V lost 5 bases, and 6 bases had no gene match. CDR1 SGHTA and CDR2 FQGNSA come from the germline V gene.

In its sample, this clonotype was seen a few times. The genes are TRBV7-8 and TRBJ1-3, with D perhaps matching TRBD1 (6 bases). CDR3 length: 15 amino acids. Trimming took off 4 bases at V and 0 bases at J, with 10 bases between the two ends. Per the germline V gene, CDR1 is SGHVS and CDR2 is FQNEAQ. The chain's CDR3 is CASSSDSHSGNTIYF. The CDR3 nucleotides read TGTGCCAGCAGCTCGGACAGCCACTCTGGAAACACCATATATTTT.

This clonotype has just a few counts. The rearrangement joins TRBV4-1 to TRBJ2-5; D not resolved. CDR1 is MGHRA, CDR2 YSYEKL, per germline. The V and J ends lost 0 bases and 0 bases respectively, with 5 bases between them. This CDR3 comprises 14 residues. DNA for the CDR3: TGCGCCAGCAGCCAAGAAGGTTACCAAGAGACCCAGTACTTC. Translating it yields CASSQEGYQETQYF.

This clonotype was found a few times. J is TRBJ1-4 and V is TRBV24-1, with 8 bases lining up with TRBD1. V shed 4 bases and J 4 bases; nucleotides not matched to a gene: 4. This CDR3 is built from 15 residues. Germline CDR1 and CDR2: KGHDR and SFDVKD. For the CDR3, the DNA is TGTGCCACCAGTGAGCGGACAGGGAATAATGAAAAACTGTTTTTT. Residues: CATSERTGNNEKLFF.